This T cell receptor beta chain was found in a study of T cell changes during pregnancy in multiple sclerosis. Profiling relied on immunoSEQ multiplex PCR, and the TCRdb table lists in-frame clones only, not all of them. The sample yields under 75,000 clones, 80% to 95% seen once. Losses at the gene ends were 3 bases for V and 6 bases for J; bases not matched to a gene: 7. Germline CDR1 is MGHDK and CDR2 is SYGVNS. CDR3 length: 15 amino acids. This chain connects TRBV25-1 to TRBJ2-1, with 8 bases aligning to TRBD2. The input for sequencing was peripheral blood, taken in the first trimester of pregnancy. This TCR came from a female donor with multiple sclerosis, enrolled in a pregnancy study. The CDR3 bases are TGTGCCAGCAGTGATGGGGGACTAGTTCGCAATGAGCAGTTCTTC. Residues: CASSDGGLVRNEQFF.